The rows below give T cell receptor beta chains drawn from one sample of a study of metastatic and nonmetastatic thyroid tumors. TCRdb called clones again from the PCR reads with MiXCR. The sample lists roughly 10,000 clones, around 40% seen once, with about 16% in the top ten. Material: tumor tissue. Source of these receptors: a female donor with papillary thyroid cancer or a benign thyroid nodule (not recorded which). Some clones in this sample may be carry-over from other donors' samples. CDR3s include the opening cysteine and the closing phenylalanine or tryptophan. A D gene is named only where the DNA matches it firmly. Rows give clone size only sometimes, using once, few, many, or a class for an expanded clone.

abundance	v_gene	d_gene	len	j_gene	CDR3nt	CDR3aa
NA	TRBV11-3	NA	13	TRBJ2-3	TGTGCCAGCAGCTTAGGAGGCACAGATACGCAGTATTTT	CASSLGGTDTQYF
NA	TRBV20-1	TRBD1	16	TRBJ2-3	TGCAGTGCTAGAGATCGGGGGACAGGGGAGACAGATACGCAGTATTTT	CSARDRGTGETDTQYF
few	TRBV6-5	TRBD1	14	TRBJ2-7	TGTGCCAGCAGCCACTCGACAGGGACCTACGAGCAGTACTTC	CASSHSTGTYEQYF
many	TRBV28	TRBD2	13	TRBJ2-7	TGTGCCAGCAAGGCGGGAGGTACCGACGAGCAGTACTTC	CASKAGGTDEQYF
few	TRBV6-1	TRBD1	15	TRBJ1-1	TGTGCCAGCAGTATTTGGGGACAGGGGCCAAATGAAGCTTTCTTT	CASSIWGQGPNEAFF
few	TRBV24-1	TRBD1	15	TRBJ2-2	TGTGCCACCAGTGATTTACAGGGGGACACCGGGGAGCTGTTTTTT	CATSDLQGDTGELFF
few	TRBV28	NA	14	TRBJ2-7	TGTGCCAGCAGTTTCGGGACGGAGGGTTACGAGCAGTACTTC	CASSFGTEGYEQYF
few	TRBV6-1	NA	15	TRBJ1-3	TGTGCCAGCAGGACGACATTTGGCTCTGGAAACACCATATATTTT	CASRTTFGSGNTIYF
few	TRBV2	NA	14	TRBJ2-6	TGTGCCAGCAGGGATCCCTCTGGGGCCAACGTCCTGACTTTC	CASRDPSGANVLTF
NA	TRBV25-1	TRBD1	15	TRBJ2-3	TGTGCCAGCAGTGATGGACAGGCTCGCACAGATACGCAGGATTTT	CASSDGQARTDTQDF
NA	TRBV10-1	NA	13	TRBJ1-1	TGCGCCAGCAGTGTCGACCCGAACACTGAAGCTTTCTTT	CASSVDPNTEAFF
NA	TRBV7-3	TRBD1	14	TRBJ1-6	TGTGCCAGCAGCTTCGGACAGGCAAATTCACCCCTCCACTTT	CASSFGQANSPLHF
NA	TRBV5-1	NA	14	TRBJ2-5	TGCGCCAGCAGCTTGGGCCGTAACCAAGAGACCCAGTACTTC	CASSLGRNQETQYF
NA	TRBV5-8	TRBD1	15	TRBJ2-5	TGTGCCAGCAGCACCACAGGGGGTAGAGGAGAGACCCAGTACTTC	CASSTTGGRGETQYF
NA	TRBV5-1	TRBD1	17	TRBJ1-3	TGCGCCAGCAGCTTGGTAGCGGGACAGGTCTCTGGAAACACCATATATTTT	CASSLVAGQVSGNTIYF
few	TRBV29-1	NA	11	TRBJ2-7	TGCAGCGTCGCGTTTTTGAACGAGCAGTACTTC	CSVAFLNEQYF
few	TRBV6-2/TRBV6-3	NA	18	TRBJ2-1	TGTGCCAGCAGTTACTCCGGGGGCTCCGGAAGCTCCTACAATGAGCAGTTCTTC	CASSYSGGSGSSYNEQFF
NA	TRBV28	NA	12	TRBJ1-6	TGTGCCAGCAGTCCCCCCAGGGGTGCCCTCCACTTT	CASSPPRGALHF
NA	TRBV30	TRBD1	14	TRBJ1-3	TGTGCCTGGGGACAGGGCCTCTCTGGAAACACCATATATTTT	CAWGQGLSGNTIYF
NA	TRBV24-1	NA	12	TRBJ1-2	TGTGCCACCAGTGAGGCAGGGGATGGCTACACCTTC	CATSEAGDGYTF
NA	TRBV10-3	TRBD2	15	TRBJ2-1	TGTGCCAGCACACAATCCGGGACTACCTACAATGAGCAGTTCTTC	CASTQSGTTYNEQFF
few	TRBV6-2/TRBV6-3	NA	15	TRBJ2-2	TGTGCCAGCAGCTTGACGGACGCGAACACCGGGGAGCTGTTTTTT	CASSLTDANTGELFF
NA	TRBV30	NA	10	TRBJ1-1	TGTGCCTGGGGACCCGTCGGGGCTTTCTTT	CAWGPVGAFF
NA	TRBV5-1	NA	13	TRBJ1-4	TGCGCCAGCAGCCAGGGTGATTGGGAAAAACTGTTTTTT	CASSQGDWEKLFF
NA	TRBV28	TRBD2	16	TRBJ2-2	TGTGCCAGCAGTTTCTCCGGGACTAGCGTCACCGGGGAGCTGTTTTTT	CASSFSGTSVTGELFF